The clone carrying this TCR beta chain was picked up one time. The data originate from a study of control samples from healthy donors and cancer patients. This table comes from immunoSEQ multiplex PCR, and its TCRdb copy is limited to in-frame clones, with some not included. The table has some 410,000 clones, over 75% seen once. CDR3 length: 15 residues. Trimming left V 2 bases short and J 4 bases short, with 15 bases between. Germline CDR1 reads SGHDT; CDR2 reads YYEEEE. This chain connects TRBV5-6 to TRBJ1-2; unclear D gene. This receptor was taken from a man aged 35-49 years with head and neck cancer. Sequencing used PBMCs. CDR3 DNA sequence: TGTGCCAGCAGCTTTGGCCTCCAAAGCTTCTATGGCTACACCTTC. This encodes CASSFGLQSFYGYTF.